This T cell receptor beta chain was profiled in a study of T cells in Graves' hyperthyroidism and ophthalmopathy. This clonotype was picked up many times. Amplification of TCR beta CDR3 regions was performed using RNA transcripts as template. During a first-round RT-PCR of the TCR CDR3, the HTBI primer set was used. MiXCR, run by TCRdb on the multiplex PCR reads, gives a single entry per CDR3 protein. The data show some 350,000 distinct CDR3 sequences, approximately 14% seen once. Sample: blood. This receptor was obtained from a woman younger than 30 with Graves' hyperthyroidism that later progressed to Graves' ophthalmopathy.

The CDR3 sequence: CASSQEDRGHFYEQYF. In DNA form, the CDR3 reads TGCGCCAGCAGCCAAGAGGACAGGGGACATTTCTACGAGCAGTACTTC. This chain joins TRBV4-1 and TRBJ2-7; 9 bases map to TRBD1. The germline V gene encodes CDR1 MGHRA and CDR2 YSYEKL. This CDR3 is built from 16 residues. Trimming cost V 0 bases and J 3 bases; bases outside gene matches: 6.